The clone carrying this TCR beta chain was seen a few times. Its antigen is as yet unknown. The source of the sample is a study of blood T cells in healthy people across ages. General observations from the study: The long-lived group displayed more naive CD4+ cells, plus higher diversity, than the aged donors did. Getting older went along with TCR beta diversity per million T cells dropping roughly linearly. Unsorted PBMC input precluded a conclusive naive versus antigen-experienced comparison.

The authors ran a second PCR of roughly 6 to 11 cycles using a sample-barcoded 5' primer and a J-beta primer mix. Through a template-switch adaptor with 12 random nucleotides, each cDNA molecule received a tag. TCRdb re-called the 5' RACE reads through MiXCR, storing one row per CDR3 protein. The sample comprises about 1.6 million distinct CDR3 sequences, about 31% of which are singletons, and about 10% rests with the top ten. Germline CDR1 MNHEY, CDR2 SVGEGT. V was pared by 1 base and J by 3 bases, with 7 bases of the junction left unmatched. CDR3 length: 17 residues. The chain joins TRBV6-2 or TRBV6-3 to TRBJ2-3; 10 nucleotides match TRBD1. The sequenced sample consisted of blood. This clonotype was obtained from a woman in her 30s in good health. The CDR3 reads CASSYFQTGGETDTQYF. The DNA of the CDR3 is TGTGCCAGCAGTTACTTCCAGACAGGGGGCGAAACAGATACGCAGTATTTT.